This record concerns one TCR beta chain sequence. Its antigen is unknown. No base qualities exist here, and no much larger clone lies one base off it. In the germline V gene, CDR1 corresponds to MNHEY and CDR2 to SVGAGI. Trimming removed 0 bases from V and 7 bases from J, leaving 13 bases between the germline ends. Its CDR3 holds 14 amino acids, cysteine through phenylalanine. Only the CDR3 region is kept as DNA, spanning 42 bases read in frame from base 1. To prepare the library, 5' RACE was applied. For sequencing, an Illumina HiSeq 2000 was employed. A universal primer binding site was introduced by template switching, and a unique molecular identifier was present in the final cDNA, enabling accurate counting of TCR cDNA molecules. Specific primers in the conserved constant-segment region were used to synthesize first-strand cDNA for the TCR alpha and beta chains. To control for contamination, each cDNA library was double barcoded with a SMART-Mk sample barcode plus Illumina barcodes. TruSeq adapter sequences along with Illumina sample barcodes were introduced in two successive PCR steps. TCR alpha and beta cDNA libraries were sequenced on the Illumina HiSeq platform with custom primers. The authors' pipeline ran thus. MiGEC processed the raw reads to extract unique molecular identifiers, while MiXCR was used to determine the CDR3 positions. Recombination models were inferred per individual with the repgenHMM and IGoR tools using an EM algorithm. The tcR package in R was used for shared clonotype analysis, with sharing normalized by the product of cloneset sizes. Out-of-frame nonproductive sequences were analyzed to study raw recombination free of thymic and clonal selection effects. TCRdb reworked the public reads: Q25 trimming with fastp, MiXCR clone assembly, productive beta chains retained. Under each unique CDR3 protein, matching rows form one entry showing the most common genes and DNA. The V and J calls here are based on TCRdb, not the publication. A total of approximately 470,000 distinct CDR3 sequences appear in this sample, 14% of them only once. In total, the top ten clones hold about 0.52% of the sample.

This sample stems from a study of identical twins (TCRdb year 2016). Regarding the research as a whole: TCR alpha and beta repertoires from monozygotic twins, unrelated adults of various ages and cord blood were deep-sequenced to test whether fetal clonotypes persist. To rule out contamination, replicate twin experiments were performed at different times with different library preparation protocols.

Only healthy Caucasian donors were included. Three pairs of female monozygotic twins, all aged about 18 to 30 years, made up the twin cohort. Positive isolation kits from Invitrogen were used to isolate the CD4+ and CD8+ T cell populations. The paper's findings and limits, for the study overall: Because the same donors could not be followed over many years, the conclusions relied on cross-sectional statistical analysis. Compared with coincidental sharing between unrelated individuals, out-of-frame TCR alpha sequences shared between twins showed an excess of sequences with low generation probability. The excess sharing between twins in beta out-of-frame sequences was weaker because fewer shared sequences reduced the signal-to-noise ratio. Abundant cord blood beta clonotypes had fewer insertions, young adult naive repertoires showed a similar but weaker trend, and memory repertoires showed no such trend. Recombination models systematically underestimated out-of-frame TCR alpha sharing in monozygotic twins but agreed with sharing between unrelated individuals. Invariant T cells such as MAIT and iNKT could partly confound zero-insertion analyses, though diverse VJ usage argued against this for most clonotypes.

These data were also filed under a second study, of yellow fever vaccine responses in identical twins. As noted in the second study: According to the authors, in identical twins the way T cells responded to vaccination appeared partly convergent and partly personalized. In identical twins, the study followed T cell clones that responded to the vaccine with precision.

The clonotype comes from a woman aged 18-29 years in good health. The chain employs TRBV6-5 and TRBJ2-7; TRBD1 is possibly the D segment (5 matching bases). The sample consisted of CD4+ T cells sorted from blood. The DNA reads TGTGCCAGCAGTTACTCTGTGACAGCAAATGAGCAGTACTTC. Translated, this gives CASSYSVTANEQYF.